The clone carrying this T cell receptor beta chain was seen repeatedly, ten times or more. The sample is drawn from a study of neurological immune-mediated disorders. The CDR3 runs to 13 residues. V gave up 10 bases and J gave up 4 bases, with 16 bases separating them. It was by 5'RACE with 10-nucleotide random UMIs that the cDNA was made. TCRdb re-called the 5' RACE reads through MiXCR, storing one row per CDR3 protein. The repertoire holds about 80,000 distinct CDR3 sequences, about 9.7% seen once, with approximately 1.5% in the top ten. This receptor was obtained from a man aged 50-59 years in good health. Sequenced input: PBMCs. This rearrangement joins TRBV12-3 or TRBV12-4 to TRBJ2-5, with D possibly called TRBD1 or TRBD2 (6 bases each). The CDR3 protein is CATGVSAGETQYF. The CDR3 bases are TGTGCCACAGGGGTGTCAGCGGGAGAGACCCAGTACTTC.